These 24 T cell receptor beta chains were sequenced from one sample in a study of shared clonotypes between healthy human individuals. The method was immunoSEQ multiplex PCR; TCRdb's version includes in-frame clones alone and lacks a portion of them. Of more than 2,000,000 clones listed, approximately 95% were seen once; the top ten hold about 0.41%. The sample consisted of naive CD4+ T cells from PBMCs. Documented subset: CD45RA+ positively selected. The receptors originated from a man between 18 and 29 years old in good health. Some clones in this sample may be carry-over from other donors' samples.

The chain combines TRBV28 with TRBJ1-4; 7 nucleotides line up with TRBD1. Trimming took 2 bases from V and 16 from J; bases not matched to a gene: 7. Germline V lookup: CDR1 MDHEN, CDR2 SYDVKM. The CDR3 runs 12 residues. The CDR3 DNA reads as TGTGCCAGCAGTTTAAGGAGGGGGCTGAGGTTTTTT. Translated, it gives CASSLRRGLRFF.

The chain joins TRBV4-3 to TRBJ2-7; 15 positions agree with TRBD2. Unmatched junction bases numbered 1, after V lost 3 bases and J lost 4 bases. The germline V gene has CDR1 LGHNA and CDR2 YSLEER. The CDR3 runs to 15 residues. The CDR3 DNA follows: TGCGCCAGCAGCCACGGACTAGCGGGAGGGTACGAGCAGTACTTC. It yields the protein CASSHGLAGGYEQYF.

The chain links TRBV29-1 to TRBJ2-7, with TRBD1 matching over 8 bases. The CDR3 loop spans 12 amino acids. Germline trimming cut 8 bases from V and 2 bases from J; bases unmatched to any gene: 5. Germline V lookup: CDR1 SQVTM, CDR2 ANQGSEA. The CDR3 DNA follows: TGCAGCATCAACAGGGGGGCCTACGAGCAGTACTTC. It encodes CSINRGAYEQYF.

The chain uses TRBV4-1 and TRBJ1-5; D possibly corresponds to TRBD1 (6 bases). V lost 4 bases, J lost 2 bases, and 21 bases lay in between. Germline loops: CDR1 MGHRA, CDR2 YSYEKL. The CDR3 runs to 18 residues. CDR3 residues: CASSRGSGGREGNQPQHF. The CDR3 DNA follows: TGCGCCAGCAGCCGTGGGTCCGGGGGCAGGGAAGGCAATCAGCCCCAGCATTTT.

CDR3 loop: CASSDYGQGRDQPQHF. The CDR3 bases are TGCGCCAGCAGTGATTATGGACAGGGTAGGGATCAGCCCCAGCATTTT. The chain employs TRBV10-2 and TRBJ1-5; 8 bases match TRBD1. The CDR3 length is 16 residues. CDR1 is WSHSY, CDR2 SAAADI, per germline. V lost 3 bases and J lost 5; bases outside the gene matches: 9.

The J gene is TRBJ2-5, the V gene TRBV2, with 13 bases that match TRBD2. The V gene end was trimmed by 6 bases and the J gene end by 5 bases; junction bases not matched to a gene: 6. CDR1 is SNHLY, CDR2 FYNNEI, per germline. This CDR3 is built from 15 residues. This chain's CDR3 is CASSRTSGREETQYF. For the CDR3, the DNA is TGTGCCAGCAGCCGGACTAGCGGGAGAGAGGAGACCCAGTACTTC. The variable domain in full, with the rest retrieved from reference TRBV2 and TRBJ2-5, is EPEVTQTPSHQVTQMGQEVILRCVPISNHLYFYWYRQILGQKVEFLVSFYNNEISEKSEIFDDQFSVERPDGSNFTLKIRSTKLEDSAMYFCASSRTSGREETQYFGPGTRLLVL.

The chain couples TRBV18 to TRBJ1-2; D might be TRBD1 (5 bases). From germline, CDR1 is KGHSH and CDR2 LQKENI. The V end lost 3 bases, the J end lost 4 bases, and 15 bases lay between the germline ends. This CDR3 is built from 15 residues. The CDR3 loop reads CASSPGRGVSYGYTF. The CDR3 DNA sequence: TGTGCCAGCTCACCGGGAAGGGGAGTGAGCTATGGCTACACCTTC.

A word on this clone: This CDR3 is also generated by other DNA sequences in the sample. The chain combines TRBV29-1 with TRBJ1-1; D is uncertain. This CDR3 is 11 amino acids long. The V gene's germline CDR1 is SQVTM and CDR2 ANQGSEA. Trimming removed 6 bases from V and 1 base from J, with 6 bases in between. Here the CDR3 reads CSVRGNTEAFF. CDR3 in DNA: TGCAGCGTGCGAGGGAACACTGAAGCTTTCTTT.

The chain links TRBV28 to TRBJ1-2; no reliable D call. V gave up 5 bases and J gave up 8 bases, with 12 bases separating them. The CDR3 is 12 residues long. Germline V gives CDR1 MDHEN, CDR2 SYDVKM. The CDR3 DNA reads TGTGCCAGCAGTGACACGGCGCAGGGCTACACCTTC. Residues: CASSDTAQGYTF.

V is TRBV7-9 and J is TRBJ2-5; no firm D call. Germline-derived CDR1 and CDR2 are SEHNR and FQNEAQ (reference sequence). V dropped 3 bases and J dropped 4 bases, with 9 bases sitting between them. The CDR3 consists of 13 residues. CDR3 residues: CASSLYERETQYF. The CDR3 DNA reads TGTGCCAGCAGCTTGTATGAAAGAGAGACCCAGTACTTC.

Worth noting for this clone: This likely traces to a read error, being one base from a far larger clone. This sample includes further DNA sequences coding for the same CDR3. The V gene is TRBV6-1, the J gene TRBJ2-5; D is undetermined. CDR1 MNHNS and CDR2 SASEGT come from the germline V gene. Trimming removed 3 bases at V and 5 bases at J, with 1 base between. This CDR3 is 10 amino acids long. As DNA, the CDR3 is TGTGCCAGCAGTGAGGAGACCCAGTACTTC. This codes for CASSEETQYF.

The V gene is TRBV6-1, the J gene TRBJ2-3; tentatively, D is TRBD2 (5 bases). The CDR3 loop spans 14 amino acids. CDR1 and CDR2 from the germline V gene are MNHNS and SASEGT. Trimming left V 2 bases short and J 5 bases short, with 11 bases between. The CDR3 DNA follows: TGTGCCAGCAGTGAACGTGGGAGTGGAGATACGCAGTATTTT. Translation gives CASSERGSGDTQYF.

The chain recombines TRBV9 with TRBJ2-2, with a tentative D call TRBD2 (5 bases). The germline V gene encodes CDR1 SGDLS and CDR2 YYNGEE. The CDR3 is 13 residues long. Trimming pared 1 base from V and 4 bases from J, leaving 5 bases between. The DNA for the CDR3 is TGTGCCAGCAGCGTAACTAGCACCGGGGAGCTGTTTTTT. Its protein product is CASSVTSTGELFF. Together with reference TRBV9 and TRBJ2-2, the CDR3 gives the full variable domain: DSGVTQTPKHLITATGQRVTLRCSPRSGDLSVYWYQQSLDQGLQFLIQYYNGEERAKGNILERFSAQQFPDLHSELNLSSLELGDSALYFCASSVTSTGELFFGEGSRLTVL.

The CDR3 sequence is CASSPQELNEQFF. The CDR3 nucleotides are TGTGCCAGCAGCCCCCAAGAGTTGAATGAGCAGTTCTTC. The genes are TRBV11-3 and TRBJ2-1, with D uncertain. CDR1 is SGHNT and CDR2 is YENEEA in the germline V gene. CDR3 length: 13 amino acids. The V end was cut by 5 bases, the J end by 7 bases, with 12 bases between.

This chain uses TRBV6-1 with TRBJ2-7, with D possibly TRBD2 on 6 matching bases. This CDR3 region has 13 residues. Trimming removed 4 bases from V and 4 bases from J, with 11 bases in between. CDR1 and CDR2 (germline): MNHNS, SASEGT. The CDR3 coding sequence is TGTGCCAGCAGTGGGGGCGGGATGTACGAGCAGTACTTC. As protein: CASSGGGMYEQYF.

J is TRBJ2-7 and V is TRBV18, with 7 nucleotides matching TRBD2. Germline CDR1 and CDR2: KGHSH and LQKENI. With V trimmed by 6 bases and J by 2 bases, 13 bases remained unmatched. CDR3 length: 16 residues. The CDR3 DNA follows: TGTGCCAGCTCGTCAAGAGGCGGGAGCCTTGCCTACGAGCAGTACTTC. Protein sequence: CASSSRGGSLAYEQYF. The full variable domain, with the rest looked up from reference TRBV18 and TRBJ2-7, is NAGVMQNPRHLVRRRGQEARLRCSPMKGHSHVYWYRQLPEEGLKFMVYLQKENIIDESGMPKERFSAEFPKEGPSILRIQQVVRGDSAAYFCASSSRGGSLAYEQYFGPGTRLTVT.

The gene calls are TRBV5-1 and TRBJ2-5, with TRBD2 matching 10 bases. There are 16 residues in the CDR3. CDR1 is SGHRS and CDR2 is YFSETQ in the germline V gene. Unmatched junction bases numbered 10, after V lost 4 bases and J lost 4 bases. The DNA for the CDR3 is TGCGCCAGCAGCCAATCTCTAGCGGGAGTTGGAGAGACCCAGTACTTC. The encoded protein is CASSQSLAGVGETQYF.

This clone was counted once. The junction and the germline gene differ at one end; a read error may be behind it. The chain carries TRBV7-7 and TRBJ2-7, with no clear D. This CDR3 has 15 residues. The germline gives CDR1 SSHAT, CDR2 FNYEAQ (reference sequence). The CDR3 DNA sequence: TGTGCCAGCAGCTTAGGACCAATGGGCTCCTCCGAGCAGTACTTC. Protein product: CASSLGPMGSSEQYF.

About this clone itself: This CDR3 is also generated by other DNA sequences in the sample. CDR3 amino acids: CASSLAGETQYF. CDR3 bases: TGTGCCAGCAGTTTGGCGGGAGAGACCCAGTACTTC. The V gene is TRBV28, the J gene TRBJ2-5; perhaps TRBD2 as D (5 bases). Germline CDR1 MDHEN, CDR2 SYDVKM. V gave up 3 bases and J gave up 4 bases, with 6 bases separating them. CDR3 size: 12 residues. The variable domain in full, completed from reference TRBV28 and TRBJ2-5, reads DVKVTQSSRYLVKRTGEKVFLECVQDMDHENMFWYRQDPGLGLRLIYFSYDVKMKEKGDIPEGYSVSREKKERFSLILESASTNQTSMYLCASSLAGETQYFGPGTRLLVL.

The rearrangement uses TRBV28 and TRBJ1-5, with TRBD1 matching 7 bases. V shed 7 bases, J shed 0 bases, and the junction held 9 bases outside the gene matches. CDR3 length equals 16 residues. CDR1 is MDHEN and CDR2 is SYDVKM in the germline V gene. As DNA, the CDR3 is TGTGCCAGCAAAAGGATACAGGGGTATAGCAATCAGCCCCAGCATTTT. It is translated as CASKRIQGYSNQPQHF.

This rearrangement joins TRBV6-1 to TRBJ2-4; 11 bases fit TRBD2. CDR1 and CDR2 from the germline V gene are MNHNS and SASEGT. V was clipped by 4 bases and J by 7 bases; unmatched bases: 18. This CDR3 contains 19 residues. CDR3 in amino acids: CASSGLTSGSGFFGNIQYF. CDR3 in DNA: TGTGCCAGCAGTGGACTAACTAGCGGGAGCGGGTTCTTCGGGAACATTCAGTACTTC.

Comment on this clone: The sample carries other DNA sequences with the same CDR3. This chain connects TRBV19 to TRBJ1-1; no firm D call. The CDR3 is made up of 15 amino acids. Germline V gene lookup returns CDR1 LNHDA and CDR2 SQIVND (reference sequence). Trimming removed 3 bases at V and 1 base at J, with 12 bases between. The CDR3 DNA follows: TGTGCCAGTAGTATGGTCGGGTCGGCGAACACTGAAGCTTTCTTT. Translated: CASSMVGSANTEAFF.

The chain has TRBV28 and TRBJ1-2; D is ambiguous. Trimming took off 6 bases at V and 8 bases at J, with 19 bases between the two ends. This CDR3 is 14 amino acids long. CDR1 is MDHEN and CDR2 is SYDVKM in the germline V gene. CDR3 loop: CASRQGMIRAGYTF. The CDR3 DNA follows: TGTGCCAGCAGGCAAGGGATGATCCGGGCCGGCTACACCTTC.

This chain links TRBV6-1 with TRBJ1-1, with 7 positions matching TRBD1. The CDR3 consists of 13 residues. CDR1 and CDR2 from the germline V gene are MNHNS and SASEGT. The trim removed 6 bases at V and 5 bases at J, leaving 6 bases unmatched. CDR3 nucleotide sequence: TGTGCCAGCAGCGCTACGGGACAGACTGAAGCTTTCTTT. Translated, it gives CASSATGQTEAFF.